This T cell receptor (beta chain) originates from a study of cytomegalovirus exposure and HLA in healthy donors. Regarding the study as a whole: Several of the most significant clusters were apparently associated with common viral pathogens in a later analysis. Differences between HLA loci emerged in a later analysis of TCR association rates, with DRB1 most and HLA-C fewest.

The PCR employed 60 Vbeta primers together with 13 Jbeta primers. TCRdb's copy holds only in-frame clones and misses some; the assay was immunoSEQ multiplex PCR. The sample has about 93,000 clones; approximately 60% are singletons. V lost 2 bases, J lost 5 bases, and 15 bases stayed unmatched. The CDR3 loop spans 19 amino acids. Germline V gene data show CDR1 as LGHNA and CDR2 as YSLEER. This clone appeared once. Its target is not known. The V and J genes are TRBV4-3 and TRBJ2-1, with 10 bases lining up with TRBD2. This TCR was sampled from a boy younger than 18 in good health and CMV-seropositive. Sequencing was carried out using PBMCs. The CDR3 reads CASSQMTTAGLAGDNEQFF. The CDR3 region has the DNA TGCGCCAGCAGCCAAATGACGACAGCTGGCCTAGCGGGGGACAATGAGCAGTTCTTC.